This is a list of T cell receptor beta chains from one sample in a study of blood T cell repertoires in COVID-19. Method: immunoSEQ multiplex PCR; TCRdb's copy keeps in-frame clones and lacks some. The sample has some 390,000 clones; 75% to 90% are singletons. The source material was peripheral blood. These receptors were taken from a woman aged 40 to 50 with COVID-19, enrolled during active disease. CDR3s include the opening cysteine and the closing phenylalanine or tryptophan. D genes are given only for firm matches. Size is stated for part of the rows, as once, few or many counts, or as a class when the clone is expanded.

CDR3 DNA: TGTGCCAGCAGCCCGGGACAGGGGGCGGCTGCAGTCAATCAGCCCCAGCATTTT; CDR3 protein: CASSPGQGAAAVNQPQHF; V gene: TRBV5-5; D gene: TRBD1; clone size: .; J gene: TRBJ1-5
CDR3 DNA: TGTGCCAGCAGCCCAGGTTGGAGCAATCAGCCCCAGCATTTT; CDR3 protein: CASSPGWSNQPQHF; V gene: TRBV6-5; D gene: .; clone size: .; J gene: TRBJ1-5
CDR3 DNA: TGTGCCAGTAGTATAGGACTTTACACCGGGGAGCTGTTTTTT; CDR3 protein: CASSIGLYTGELFF; V gene: TRBV19; D gene: .; clone size: few; J gene: TRBJ2-2
CDR3 DNA: TGTGCCAGTACCACGGACGGGGGAAACATTCAGTACTTC; CDR3 protein: CASTTDGGNIQYF; V gene: TRBV19; D gene: .; clone size: .; J gene: TRBJ2-4
CDR3 DNA: TGTGCCAGCAGTTTACTCGCCCTGGACAGGGCGGAAGCTTTCTTT; CDR3 protein: CASSLLALDRAEAFF; V gene: TRBV28; D gene: TRBD1; clone size: .; J gene: TRBJ1-1
CDR3 DNA: TGTGCCAGCAGCCAGGAGGGACAGCGTTCACCCCTCCACTTT; CDR3 protein: CASSQEGQRSPLHF; V gene: TRBV14; D gene: TRBD1; clone size: .; J gene: TRBJ1-6
CDR3 DNA: TGTGCCAGCAGCTTAGTCCTAGCGGGAGACCACGGGGAGCTGTTTTTT; CDR3 protein: CASSLVLAGDHGELFF; V gene: TRBV11-3; D gene: TRBD2; clone size: once; J gene: TRBJ2-2
CDR3 DNA: TGTGCCAGCAGCGGGACTGACCAAGAGACCCAGTACTTC; CDR3 protein: CASSGTDQETQYF; V gene: TRBV5-4; D gene: .; clone size: .; J gene: TRBJ2-5
CDR3 DNA: TGCAGCGTTGGGGACAGGGGGAGCTATGGCTACACCTTC; CDR3 protein: CSVGDRGSYGYTF; V gene: TRBV29-1; D gene: TRBD1; clone size: .; J gene: TRBJ1-2
CDR3 DNA: TGTGCCAGCCTCGGAGTACTGCCCAACGTCCTGACTTTC; CDR3 protein: CASLGVLPNVLTF; V gene: TRBV28; D gene: .; clone size: .; J gene: TRBJ2-6
CDR3 DNA: TGTGCCAGCAGCTTACAAGGGCGGGGGTACAATGAGCAGTTCTTC; CDR3 protein: CASSLQGRGYNEQFF; V gene: TRBV7-2; D gene: TRBD2; clone size: .; J gene: TRBJ2-1
CDR3 DNA: TGTGCCATCAGTGACCGGGACAGGGGGTACTCTGGAAACACCATATATTTT; CDR3 protein: CAISDRDRGYSGNTIYF; V gene: TRBV10-3; D gene: TRBD1; clone size: .; J gene: TRBJ1-3
CDR3 DNA: TGTGCCAGCAGCCAAGAAAACAGGTACCAAGAGACCCAGTACTTC; CDR3 protein: CASSQENRYQETQYF; V gene: TRBV5-4; D gene: .; clone size: .; J gene: TRBJ2-5
CDR3 DNA: TGTGCCAGCAGCTTAGTAAGCGGTTGGGGATGGCGCGAGCAGTACTTC; CDR3 protein: CASSLVSGWGWREQYF; V gene: TRBV7-2; D gene: .; clone size: .; J gene: TRBJ2-7
CDR3 DNA: TGTGCCAGCAGCGATCCCGGCAGGGATACGCAGTATTTT; CDR3 protein: CASSDPGRDTQYF; V gene: TRBV9; D gene: .; clone size: .; J gene: TRBJ2-3
CDR3 DNA: TGTGCCAGCAGTCCGACTAGCGGGGGCTACGAGCAGTACTTC; CDR3 protein: CASSPTSGGYEQYF; V gene: TRBV27; D gene: TRBD2; clone size: .; J gene: TRBJ2-7
CDR3 DNA: TGTGCCAGCAGCCTTCCAACAGGCACTGAAGCTTTCTTT; CDR3 protein: CASSLPTGTEAFF; V gene: TRBV7-9; D gene: .; clone size: .; J gene: TRBJ1-1
CDR3 DNA: TGTGCCAGCCAACCCCGAACTTCTAGCGGGAGGGTCCCTGTTTCCTACAATGAGCAGTTCTTC; CDR3 protein: CASQPRTSSGRVPVSYNEQFF; V gene: TRBV27; D gene: TRBD2; clone size: once; J gene: TRBJ2-1
CDR3 DNA: TGTGCCAGCAGTGTAAAGGGGGCCGCAGATACGCAGTATTTT; CDR3 protein: CASSVKGAADTQYF; V gene: TRBV9; D gene: TRBD1; clone size: .; J gene: TRBJ2-3
CDR3 DNA: TGTGCCAGCAGTGAATCTAGGGGGTGGGGTTACGAGCAGTACTTC; CDR3 protein: CASSESRGWGYEQYF; V gene: TRBV25-1; D gene: .; clone size: .; J gene: TRBJ2-7
CDR3 DNA: TGTGCCAGCAGCGTGGGGGGTGGGGAGACCCAGTACTTC; CDR3 protein: CASSVGGGETQYF; V gene: TRBV9; D gene: .; clone size: .; J gene: TRBJ2-5
CDR3 DNA: TGTGCCAGCAGCTCACAGGGACTAAGCTACGAGCAGTACTTC; CDR3 protein: CASSSQGLSYEQYF; V gene: TRBV5-5; D gene: .; clone size: .; J gene: TRBJ2-7
CDR3 DNA: TGCAGCGTTAATACTATAGGGGCGGTGAACACTGAAGCTTTCTTT; CDR3 protein: CSVNTIGAVNTEAFF; V gene: TRBV29-1; D gene: .; clone size: few; J gene: TRBJ1-1
CDR3 DNA: TGCAGTGCTAATGACGCGAGCACTGAAGCTTTCTTT; CDR3 protein: CSANDASTEAFF; V gene: TRBV20-1; D gene: .; clone size: .; J gene: TRBJ1-1
CDR3 DNA: TGTGCCAGCAGTTTAGAGAGGGCTCGGGAGACCCAGTACTTC; CDR3 protein: CASSLERARETQYF; V gene: TRBV28; D gene: .; clone size: .; J gene: TRBJ2-5
CDR3 DNA: TGCGCCAGCAGCCAAGATGGGCAGGGGGCATTTGGCTACACCTTC; CDR3 protein: CASSQDGQGAFGYTF; V gene: TRBV4-3; D gene: TRBD1; clone size: .; J gene: TRBJ1-2
CDR3 DNA: TGTGCCAGCAGTCGACAGGGAACGGGACCCTACGAGCAGTACTTC; CDR3 protein: CASSRQGTGPYEQYF; V gene: TRBV6-5; D gene: TRBD1; clone size: .; J gene: TRBJ2-7
CDR3 DNA: TGTGCCAGCAGTTTATCGGGCAGGGCCCCCAACACTGAAGCTTTCTTT; CDR3 protein: CASSLSGRAPNTEAFF; V gene: TRBV28; D gene: .; clone size: once; J gene: TRBJ1-1
CDR3 DNA: TGTGCCAGCAGCACCGAACAGGGGATCGAGCAGTTCTTC; CDR3 protein: CASSTEQGIEQFF; V gene: TRBV5-6; D gene: TRBD1; clone size: .; J gene: TRBJ2-1
CDR3 DNA: TGTGCCAGCAGCTTCGGGACAGGGGCTGGAAACACCATATATTTT; CDR3 protein: CASSFGTGAGNTIYF; V gene: TRBV5-6; D gene: TRBD1; clone size: .; J gene: TRBJ1-3
CDR3 DNA: TGCAGCGTTGAGTCGGGAGACAGCACAGATACGCAGTATTTT; CDR3 protein: CSVESGDSTDTQYF; V gene: TRBV29-1; D gene: .; clone size: .; J gene: TRBJ2-3
CDR3 DNA: TGCGCCAGCAGCTTGGAGGAGGGGAACACTGAAGCTTTCTTT; CDR3 protein: CASSLEEGNTEAFF; V gene: TRBV5-1; D gene: .; clone size: .; J gene: TRBJ1-1
CDR3 DNA: TGTGCCAGCAGCGCCTGGGACACCACTTCTAACACTGAAGCTTTCTTT; CDR3 protein: CASSAWDTTSNTEAFF; V gene: TRBV11-1; D gene: .; clone size: once; J gene: TRBJ1-1
CDR3 DNA: TGTGCCAGCAGTTCCCGGACAGACTATGGCTACACCTTC; CDR3 protein: CASSSRTDYGYTF; V gene: TRBV6-5; D gene: .; clone size: .; J gene: TRBJ1-2
CDR3 DNA: TGTGCCAGCAGCTTATTTGGTAGCGGGAGGGCCAACACCGGGGAGCTGTTTTTT; CDR3 protein: CASSLFGSGRANTGELFF; V gene: TRBV7-3; D gene: TRBD2; clone size: .; J gene: TRBJ2-2
CDR3 DNA: TGTGCCAGCTCACCACGGGGAGCAGGGGATGCTAATGAAAAACTGTTTTTT; CDR3 protein: CASSPRGAGDANEKLFF; V gene: TRBV18; D gene: .; clone size: .; J gene: TRBJ1-4
CDR3 DNA: TGTGCCAGCAGTTTACAGGGTTACTATCAGCCCCAGCATTTT; CDR3 protein: CASSLQGYYQPQHF; V gene: TRBV6-2/TRBV6-3; D gene: .; clone size: .; J gene: TRBJ1-5
CDR3 DNA: TGTGCCAGTACCCTCAGGACTAGCACCGGGGAGCTGTTTTTT; CDR3 protein: CASTLRTSTGELFF; V gene: TRBV19; D gene: TRBD2; clone size: few; J gene: TRBJ2-2
CDR3 DNA: TGTGCCAGCAGCCAGGGCGGGAGTCAAGAGACCCAGTACTTC; CDR3 protein: CASSQGGSQETQYF; V gene: TRBV3-1/TRBV3-2; D gene: TRBD2; clone size: .; J gene: TRBJ2-5
CDR3 DNA: TGTGCCTGGAGTTGGGGCAGGGGGAACACTGAAGCTTTCTTT; CDR3 protein: CAWSWGRGNTEAFF; V gene: TRBV30; D gene: .; clone size: .; J gene: TRBJ1-1
CDR3 DNA: TGTGCCAGCAGCGTTACTCTAGGAACCGGGGAGCTGTTTTTT; CDR3 protein: CASSVTLGTGELFF; V gene: TRBV9; D gene: .; clone size: .; J gene: TRBJ2-2
CDR3 DNA: TGCGCCAGCAGCTTGGTGCAGGGGGGCACCGGGGAGCTGTTTTTT; CDR3 protein: CASSLVQGGTGELFF; V gene: TRBV5-1; D gene: .; clone size: .; J gene: TRBJ2-2
CDR3 DNA: TGTGCCAGCAGTTACTTCGGACTAGCGGGAGTTAGGGAGACCCAGTACTTC; CDR3 protein: CASSYFGLAGVRETQYF; V gene: TRBV6-2/TRBV6-3; D gene: TRBD2; clone size: .; J gene: TRBJ2-5
CDR3 DNA: TGTGCCAGCAGCTTGGACAGGAAGGGGTCAGATACGCAGTATTTT; CDR3 protein: CASSLDRKGSDTQYF; V gene: TRBV5-6; D gene: .; clone size: .; J gene: TRBJ2-3
CDR3 DNA: TGTGCCAGCAGTTTATCACTAGCGGGAGGGCAAGAGACCCAGTACTTC; CDR3 protein: CASSLSLAGGQETQYF; V gene: TRBV27; D gene: TRBD2; clone size: .; J gene: TRBJ2-5
CDR3 DNA: TGTGCCACCAGCAGAGATTTGGGGGGGACTGAAGCTTTCTTT; CDR3 protein: CATSRDLGGTEAFF; V gene: TRBV15; D gene: .; clone size: .; J gene: TRBJ1-1
CDR3 DNA: TGCAGCGCGCTGCTCCCCAGGGGGCTCGACGAGCAGTACTTC; CDR3 protein: CSALLPRGLDEQYF; V gene: TRBV29-1; D gene: TRBD1; clone size: once; J gene: TRBJ2-7
CDR3 DNA: TGTGCCAGCAGCTCCCAGCAGGGAACCACTGAAGCTTTCTTT; CDR3 protein: CASSSQQGTTEAFF; V gene: TRBV7-3; D gene: .; clone size: .; J gene: TRBJ1-1
CDR3 DNA: TGTGCCAGCAGCCTAATGACTAGCGGTCCTAGCACAGATACGCAGTATTTT; CDR3 protein: CASSLMTSGPSTDTQYF; V gene: TRBV5-8; D gene: TRBD2; clone size: .; J gene: TRBJ2-3
CDR3 DNA: TGTGCCAGCAGCCTAACTGGAAACACCATATATTTT; CDR3 protein: CASSLTGNTIYF; V gene: TRBV7-2; D gene: .; clone size: .; J gene: TRBJ1-3
CDR3 DNA: TGTGCCATCAGTGAGCCAGGGACAGGGTGGCGCACTGAAGCTTTCTTT; CDR3 protein: CAISEPGTGWRTEAFF; V gene: TRBV10-3; D gene: TRBD1; clone size: few; J gene: TRBJ1-1
CDR3 DNA: TGTGCCAGCAGTGGGCCTGATGGAGGGGTTAACTATGGCTACACCTTC; CDR3 protein: CASSGPDGGVNYGYTF; V gene: TRBV25-1; D gene: .; clone size: .; J gene: TRBJ1-2
CDR3 DNA: TGTGCCAGCAGCCAAGATCCATGGACTATGATCGGGGAGCTGTTTTTT; CDR3 protein: CASSQDPWTMIGELFF; V gene: TRBV4-2; D gene: .; clone size: .; J gene: TRBJ2-2
CDR3 DNA: TGTGCCAGCAGTGTGGGGCCAAGCACAGATACGCAGTATTTT; CDR3 protein: CASSVGPSTDTQYF; V gene: TRBV7-2; D gene: .; clone size: .; J gene: TRBJ2-3
CDR3 DNA: TGTGCCAGTAGCCAAAGACAGGGGCCGGACAATCAGCCCCAGCATTTT; CDR3 protein: CASSQRQGPDNQPQHF; V gene: TRBV19; D gene: TRBD1; clone size: few; J gene: TRBJ1-5
CDR3 DNA: TGTGCCACCAGCAGGTCAGGGGCGGGTAATGAAAAACTGTTTTTT; CDR3 protein: CATSRSGAGNEKLFF; V gene: TRBV15; D gene: .; clone size: .; J gene: TRBJ1-4
CDR3 DNA: TGCGCCAGCAGCCAAGATAGGGGCCAGATCTACGAGCAGTACTTC; CDR3 protein: CASSQDRGQIYEQYF; V gene: TRBV4-3; D gene: .; clone size: once; J gene: TRBJ2-7
CDR3 DNA: TGTGCCACCAGTGATCGCCTCGGGGGACAGCCCCAGCATTTT; CDR3 protein: CATSDRLGGQPQHF; V gene: TRBV24-1; D gene: .; clone size: .; J gene: TRBJ1-5
CDR3 DNA: TGTGCCAGCAGTTTAATTAAGCCAAGCTCCTACAATGAGCAGTTCTTC; CDR3 protein: CASSLIKPSSYNEQFF; V gene: TRBV28; D gene: .; clone size: .; J gene: TRBJ2-1